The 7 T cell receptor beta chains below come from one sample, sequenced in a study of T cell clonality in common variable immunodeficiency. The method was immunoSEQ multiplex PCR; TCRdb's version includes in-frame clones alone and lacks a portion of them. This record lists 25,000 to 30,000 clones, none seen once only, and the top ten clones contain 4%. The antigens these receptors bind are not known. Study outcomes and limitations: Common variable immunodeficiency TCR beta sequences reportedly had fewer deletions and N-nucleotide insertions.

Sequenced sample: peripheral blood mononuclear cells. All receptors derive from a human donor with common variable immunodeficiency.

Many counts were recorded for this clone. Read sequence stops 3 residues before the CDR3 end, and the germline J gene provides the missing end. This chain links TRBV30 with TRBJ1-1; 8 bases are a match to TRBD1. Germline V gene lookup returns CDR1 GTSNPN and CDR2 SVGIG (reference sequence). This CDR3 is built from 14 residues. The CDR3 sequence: CAWSVFRQGARAFF. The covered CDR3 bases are TGTGCCTGGAGTGTGTTTCGGCAGGGGGCGAGA.

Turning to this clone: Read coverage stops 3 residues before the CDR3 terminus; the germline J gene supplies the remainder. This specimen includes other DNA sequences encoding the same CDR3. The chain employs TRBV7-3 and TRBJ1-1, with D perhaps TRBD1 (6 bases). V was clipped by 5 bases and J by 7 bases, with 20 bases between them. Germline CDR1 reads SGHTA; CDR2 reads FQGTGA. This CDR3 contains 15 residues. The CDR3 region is CASSPNGAGGGEAFF. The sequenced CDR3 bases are TGTGCCAGCAGCCCGAACGGTGCGGGGGGCGGTGAA.

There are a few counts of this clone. The sequenced CDR3 bases are TGTGCCAGCAGACGACAGGAGGGATCACCC. It translates to CASRRQEGSP. The CDR3 as a whole reads CASRRQEGSPLHF. This chain links TRBV7-3 with TRBJ1-6, with a weak D call TRBD1 (6 bases). The read falls 3 residues short of the CDR3 end, and the missing part is taken from the germline J gene. The length of the CDR3 is 13 residues. The germline CDR1 and CDR2 sequences are SGHTA and FQGTGA. Trimming shortened V by 6 bases and J by 10 bases, and 13 bases separated the two germline ends.

The chain's CDR3 is CSARATLHEQYF. The CDR3 DNA, read in part, is TGCAGTGCTAGAGCTACCCTACACGAG. The chain joins TRBV20-1 to TRBJ2-7; D call uncertain. The missing CDR3 end, 3 residues past where the read stops, is filled in from the germline J gene. CDR1 is DFQATT and CDR2 is SNEGSKA in the germline V gene (reference sequence). The ends were cut back, 1 base at V and 5 bases at J, with 9 bases in the middle. The CDR3 contains 12 residues.

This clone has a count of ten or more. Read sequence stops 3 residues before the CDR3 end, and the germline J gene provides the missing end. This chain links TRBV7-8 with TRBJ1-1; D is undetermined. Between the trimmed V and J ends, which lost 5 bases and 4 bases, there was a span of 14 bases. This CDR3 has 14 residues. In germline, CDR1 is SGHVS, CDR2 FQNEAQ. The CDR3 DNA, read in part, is TGTGCCAGCAGCCCCAAACAGCTGGGCACTGAA. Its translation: CASSPKQLGTE. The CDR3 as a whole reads CASSPKQLGTEAFF.

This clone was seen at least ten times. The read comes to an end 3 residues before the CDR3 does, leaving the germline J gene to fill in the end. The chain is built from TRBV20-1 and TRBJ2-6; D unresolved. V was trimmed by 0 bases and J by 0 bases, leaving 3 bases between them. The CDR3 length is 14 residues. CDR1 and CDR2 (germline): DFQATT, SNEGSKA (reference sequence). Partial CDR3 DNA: TGCAGTGCTAGAGATAGCTCTGGGGCCAACGTC. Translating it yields CSARDSSGANV. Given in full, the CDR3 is CSARDSSGANVLTF.

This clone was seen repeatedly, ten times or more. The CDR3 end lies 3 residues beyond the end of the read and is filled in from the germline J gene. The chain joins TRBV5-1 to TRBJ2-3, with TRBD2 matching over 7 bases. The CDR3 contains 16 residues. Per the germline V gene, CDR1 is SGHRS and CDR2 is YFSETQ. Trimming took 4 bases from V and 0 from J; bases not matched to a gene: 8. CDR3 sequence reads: CASSKASGPSTDTQYF. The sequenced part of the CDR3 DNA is TGCGCCAGCAGCAAGGCTAGCGGACCTAGCACAGATACG.